This passage covers 4 T cell receptor beta chains from one sample sequenced in a study of cytomegalovirus exposure and HLA in healthy donors. PCR employed 60 Vbeta and 13 Jbeta primers. Libraries were prepared by immunoSEQ multiplex PCR; TCRdb keeps only in-frame clonotypes and omits some of them. The table records about 200,000 clones, around three quarters of them present only once. The sequenced sample was PBMCs. The origin of the receptors is a man aged 25-45 years in good health and CMV-seronegative.

The V and J genes are TRBV5-1 and TRBJ2-3, with TRBD1 matching 8 bases. The CDR3 totals 15 residues. Germline lookup yields CDR1 SGHRS and CDR2 YFSETQ. The V and J ends lost 4 bases and 6 bases, in that order; junction bases with no gene match: 10. The CDR3 region has the DNA TGCGCCAGCAGCCCCCCGGGACAGGACGCGGATACGCAGTATTTT. Translated, it gives CASSPPGQDADTQYF.

The chain is built from TRBV7-9 and TRBJ2-5, with D tentatively TRBD1 (5 bases). V lost 5 bases to trimming and J lost 5 bases, with 15 bases between them. This CDR3 spans 14 amino acids. The germline gives CDR1 SEHNR, CDR2 FQNEAQ (reference sequence). The CDR3 is CASSHDREPETQYF. The CDR3 region has the DNA TGTGCCAGCAGCCACGACAGAGAACCGGAGACCCAGTACTTC. The variable domain in full, with the rest retrieved from reference TRBV7-9 and TRBJ2-5, is DTGVSQNPRHKITKRGQNVTFRCDPISEHNRLYWYRQTLGQGPEFLTYFQNEAQLEKSRLLSDRFSAERPKGSFSTLEIQRTEQGDSAMYLCASSHDREPETQYFGPGTRLLVL.

This clone was seen once. This chain uses TRBV4-1 with TRBJ1-5; D is ambiguous. The CDR3 is 14 amino acids. CDR1 is MGHRA and CDR2 is YSYEKL in the germline V gene. Trimming removed 0 bases from V and 6 bases from J, with 9 bases in between. The chain's CDR3 is CASSQDRRGQPQHF. The CDR3 DNA reads TGCGCCAGCAGCCAAGATCGTCGGGGTCAGCCCCAGCATTTT.

The chain is built from TRBV11-2 and TRBJ2-1; 9 nucleotides agree with TRBD2. With V trimmed by 1 base and J by 8 bases, 6 bases remained unmatched. The CDR3 has 15 amino acids. The V gene's germline CDR1 is SGHAT and CDR2 FQNNGV. The CDR3 loop is CASSLVAGVRDEQFF. The CDR3, as DNA: TGTGCCAGCAGCTTAGTAGCGGGAGTTCGCGATGAGCAGTTCTTC.